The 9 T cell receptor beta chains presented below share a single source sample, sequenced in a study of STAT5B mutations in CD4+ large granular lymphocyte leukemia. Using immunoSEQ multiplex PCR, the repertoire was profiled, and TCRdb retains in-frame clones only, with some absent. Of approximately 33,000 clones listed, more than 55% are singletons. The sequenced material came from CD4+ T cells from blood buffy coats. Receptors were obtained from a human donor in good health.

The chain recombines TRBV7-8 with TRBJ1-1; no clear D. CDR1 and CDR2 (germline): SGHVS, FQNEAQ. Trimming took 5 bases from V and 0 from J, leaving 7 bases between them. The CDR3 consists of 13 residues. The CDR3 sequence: CASSGRVNTEAFF. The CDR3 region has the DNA TGTGCCAGCAGCGGTAGAGTGAACACTGAAGCTTTCTTT.

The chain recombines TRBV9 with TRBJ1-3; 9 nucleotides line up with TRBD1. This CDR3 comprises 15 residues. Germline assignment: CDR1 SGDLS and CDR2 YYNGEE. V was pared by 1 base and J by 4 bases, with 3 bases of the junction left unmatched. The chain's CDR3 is CASSVRTGVGNTIYF. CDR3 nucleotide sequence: TGTGCCAGCAGCGTACGGACAGGGGTCGGAAACACCATATATTTT.

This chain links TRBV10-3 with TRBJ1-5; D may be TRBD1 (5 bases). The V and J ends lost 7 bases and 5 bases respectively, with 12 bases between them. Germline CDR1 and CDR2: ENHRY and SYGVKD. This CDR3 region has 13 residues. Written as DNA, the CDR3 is TGTGCCATCAAGGCCAGGGTAGATCAGCCCCAGCATTTT. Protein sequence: CAIKARVDQPQHF.

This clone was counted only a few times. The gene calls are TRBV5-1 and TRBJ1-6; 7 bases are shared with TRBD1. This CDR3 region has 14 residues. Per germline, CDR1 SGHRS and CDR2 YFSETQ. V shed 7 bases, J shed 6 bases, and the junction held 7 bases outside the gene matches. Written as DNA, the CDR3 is TGCGCCAGCGGCTACACAGGGGTTAATTCACCCCTCCACTTT. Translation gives CASGYTGVNSPLHF.

Here the CDR3 reads CASSPDPGTTGNTIYF. CDR3 DNA sequence: TGTGCCAGCTCACCCGACCCCGGGACAACTGGAAACACCATATATTTT. The chain employs TRBV18 and TRBJ1-3; D might be TRBD1 (6 bases). This CDR3 has 16 residues. Trimming removed 3 bases at V and 2 bases at J, with 14 bases between. Germline loops: CDR1 KGHSH, CDR2 LQKENI.

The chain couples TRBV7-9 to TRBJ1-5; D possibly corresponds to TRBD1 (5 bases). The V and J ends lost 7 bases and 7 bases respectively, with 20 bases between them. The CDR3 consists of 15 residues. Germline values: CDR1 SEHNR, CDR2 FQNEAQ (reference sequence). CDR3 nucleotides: TGTGCCAGCAACCCGGGGGATCTCGATGAGCAGCCCCAGCATTTT. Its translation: CASNPGDLDEQPQHF.

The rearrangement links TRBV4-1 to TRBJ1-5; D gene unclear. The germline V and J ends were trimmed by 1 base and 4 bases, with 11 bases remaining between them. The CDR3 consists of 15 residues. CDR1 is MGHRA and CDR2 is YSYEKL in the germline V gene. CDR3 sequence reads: CASSQVMPINQPQHF. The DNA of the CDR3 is TGCGCCAGCAGCCAAGTGATGCCAATTAATCAGCCCCAGCATTTT.

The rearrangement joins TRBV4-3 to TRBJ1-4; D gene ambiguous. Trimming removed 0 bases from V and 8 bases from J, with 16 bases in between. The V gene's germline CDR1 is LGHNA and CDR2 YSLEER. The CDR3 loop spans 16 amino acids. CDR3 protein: CASSQDLGGRGEKLFF. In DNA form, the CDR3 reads TGCGCCAGCAGCCAAGACCTGGGAGGGAGAGGAGAAAAACTGTTTTTT.

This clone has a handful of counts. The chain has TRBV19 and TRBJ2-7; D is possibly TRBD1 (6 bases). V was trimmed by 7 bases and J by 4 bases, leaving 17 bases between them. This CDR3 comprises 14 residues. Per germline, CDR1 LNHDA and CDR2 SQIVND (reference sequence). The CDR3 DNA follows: TGTGCCAGTACCCCGGACAGTACCCGGTACGAGCAGTACTTC. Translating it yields CASTPDSTRYEQYF.